This T cell receptor beta chain is from a study of blood T cell repertoires in COVID-19. Overall study context: COVID-19 samples from acute and convalescent phases originated in the United States, Italy and Spain.

Patients of the Seattle cohort, enrolled during active infection, were followed longitudinally. Germline V CDR1 and CDR2: KGHSH, LQKENI. V was cut by 3 bases and J by 7 bases, with 18 bases left in between. The CDR3 spans 16 residues. The data were produced by immunoSEQ multiplex PCR, yet TCRdb's version contains in-frame clones alone and is incomplete. The top ten clones hold 0.7% to 1% of a sample with a few hundred thousand clones, about 87% of them seen once. The sequenced sample consisted of peripheral blood. The clonotype originates from a man in his late teens or twenties with COVID-19, enrolled during active disease. The chain recombines TRBV18 with TRBJ1-4; TRBD1 might be the D (6 bases). CDR3 in DNA: TGTGCCAGCTCACCCTCTCGGACAGAACTCTTTGAAAAACTGTTTTTT. This encodes CASSPSRTELFEKLFF. Full variable domain (remainder filled in from reference TRBV18 and TRBJ1-4): NAGVMQNPRHLVRRRGQEARLRCSPMKGHSHVYWYRQLPEEGLKFMVYLQKENIIDESGMPKERFSAEFPKEGPSILRIQQVVRGDSAAYFCASSPSRTELFEKLFFGSGTQLSVL.